This T cell receptor beta chain was sequenced during a study of identifying expanded T cells in peripheral blood (dated by TCRdb to the late 2010s). Background on the whole study: Technical replicates were generated by sequencing separate aliquots of the same genomic DNA pool, and four replicates were compared pairwise. Points the paper makes about the study in general: In all healthy donors, the variance in clone template counts between samples taken roughly 14 days apart rose significantly as total template count increased. Both the number of clones called differentially abundant and the false-positive rate were significantly reduced by the beta-binomial model across all healthy-donor time intervals. The binomial model flagged about 1.2 differentially abundant clones between technical replicates, compared with about 16.4 over approximately two weeks and 19 to 20 over about four weeks. The authors expected biological variance in healthy repertoires might increase further over much longer intervals such as months to years.

With regard to this clone: Its antigen is not yet known. Base qualities were left out, and no much larger clone turns up one base away.

The germline V gene encodes CDR1 SGHVS and CDR2 FQNEAQ. Relative to germline, V is 2 bases shorter and J is 2 bases shorter, with 6 bases between their ends. There are 13 amino acids in the CDR3, from cysteine to phenylalanine inclusive. The read is trimmed to its CDR3 DNA, 39 bases read in frame from base 1. The immunoSEQ Assay, which uses bias-controlled multiplex PCR amplification of genomic DNA, was used to profile TCRbeta CDR3 regions. In the paper's pipeline: To quantify the absolute abundance of each unique TCRbeta CDR3 region, the sequences were collapsed and filtered. Two models were used to test differential abundance: a binomial model (Fisher-equivalent) and a beta-binomial model that adds time-dependent variance fitted from healthy donors. Clones with fewer than 5 combined templates were excluded, and clones with Benjamini-Hochberg FDR below 0.01 were called differentially abundant. In the beta-binomial model, variance was expressed as a function of the total template count across the two samples, in the form v = (b*log(k)+a)^2. Imported from immuneACCESS, the table was reduced by TCRdb to in-frame sequences with V and J called. These copies leave out some clones; in studies compared against another copy, an unresolved V gene accounts for under half, and the cause of the remainder is not known. V, J and clone size are taken as reported in that table, and D and trimming were inferred from the DNA itself. This sample has 75,000 to 95,000 clones in its table, and roughly 90% of those were observed once. Less than 9.5% of the sample rests with the top ten.

No immune events, such as infections, were documented for the healthy donors during the collection period. Healthy-donor blood repertoires served as a training cohort to calibrate time-dependent variance in a beta-binomial model of T-cell clone differential abundance. The training cohort included around ten healthy donors, of whom 3 were female and 7 were male. Donor ages ranged from 29 to 64 years, with an average of 43 years. Whole blood from each healthy donor was obtained from a commercial supplier and was collected at three time points roughly 13 days apart. For immunosequencing, genomic DNA was extracted from unsorted whole blood.

The sequenced sample consisted of blood. This sequence originates from a person between 18 and 75 years old in good health. The rearranged segments are TRBV7-8 and TRBJ1-2; the D gene cannot be named for sure. The CDR3 is CASSLRLNYGYTF. The sequenced DNA: TGTGCCAGCAGCTTACGCTTAAACTATGGCTACACCTTC.